This T cell receptor (beta chain) originates from a study of blood T cell repertoires in COVID-19. Whole-study context: The origin of the acute and convalescent COVID-19 samples was the United States, Italy and Spain.

Here immunoSEQ multiplex PCR was the method, and the copy in TCRdb shows in-frame clones only, minus some. The repertoire holds nearly 80,000 clones, with less than 90% as singletons. The CDR3 consists of 16 residues. Germline CDR1 and CDR2: GTSNPN and SVGIG (reference sequence). Trimming at V came to 3 bases and at J to 4 bases, leaving 13 bases not matched to a gene. The sequenced sample was peripheral blood. This TCR derives from a man between 50 and 59 years old with acute or convalescent COVID-19. The chain joins TRBV30 to TRBJ1-2; TRBD1 matches 8 bases. This CDR3 is CAWRRVQGELSYGYTF. Written as DNA, the CDR3 is TGTGCCTGGAGGAGGGTACAGGGGGAGTTAAGCTATGGCTACACCTTC.